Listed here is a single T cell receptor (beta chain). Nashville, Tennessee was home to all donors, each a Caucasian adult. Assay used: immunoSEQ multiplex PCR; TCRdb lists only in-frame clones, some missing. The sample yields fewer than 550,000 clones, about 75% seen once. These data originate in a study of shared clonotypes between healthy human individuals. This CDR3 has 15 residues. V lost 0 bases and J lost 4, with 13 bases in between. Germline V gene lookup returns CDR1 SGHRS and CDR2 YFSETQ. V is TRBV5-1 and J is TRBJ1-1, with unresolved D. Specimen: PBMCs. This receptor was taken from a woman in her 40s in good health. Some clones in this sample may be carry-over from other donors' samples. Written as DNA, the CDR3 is TGCGCCAGCAGCTTGGATGGGGTGGGGAGCACTGAAGCTTTCTTT. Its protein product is CASSLDGVGSTEAFF.